Listed below are T cell receptor beta chains from one sample, sequenced in a study of blood T cell repertoires in COVID-19. The assay was immunoSEQ multiplex PCR, and TCRdb's table has in-frame clones only and misses some. The sample includes 130,000 or so clones, 60% to 85% of them seen just once. Sequenced material: peripheral blood. The receptors were sampled from a man aged 50-59 years with acute or convalescent COVID-19. Both conserved end residues are trimmed from each CDR3.

CDR3: AWSVPLMKETQY
J: TRBJ2-5
V: TRBV30

CDR3: ASSPRSGGTTGAQY
J: TRBJ2-3
V: TRBV18

CDR3: SVPSPQRGVETQY
J: TRBJ2-5
V: TRBV29-1

CDR3: ASSFRQGDQETQY
J: TRBJ2-5
V: TRBV27

CDR3: ATSRGTVYGYT
J: TRBJ1-2
V: TRBV15

CDR3: ASSQGGGPRDEQF
J: TRBJ2-1
V: TRBV19

CDR3: ATSHRGANTGELF
J: TRBJ2-2
V: TRBV15

CDR3: ASSRENNYGYT
J: TRBJ1-2
V: TRBV4-1

CDR3: ASSRWDTQAGTEAF
J: TRBJ1-1
V: TRBV3-1/TRBV3-2

CDR3: AWSATAQETQY
J: TRBJ2-5
V: TRBV30